This TCR beta chain was documented in a study of blood T cell repertoires in COVID-19. As for the study in general: Acute and convalescent COVID-19 specimens originated in the United States, Italy and Spain. The cDNA or gDNA used as material had been derived from T cells, B-cell-depleted T cells, or PBMCs.

Using immunoSEQ multiplex PCR, the repertoire was profiled, and TCRdb retains in-frame clones only, with some absent. The sample yields roughly 380,000 clones, approximately 89% seen once. V lost 4 bases and J 3 bases, leaving 13 bases between the germline ends. The CDR3 loop spans 15 amino acids. Germline CDR1 SGHAT, CDR2 FQNNGV. A Seattle source enrolled patients during active infection and followed them longitudinally. The sequence came from a woman aged 60-75 years with COVID-19, enrolled during active disease. The genes are TRBV11-2 and TRBJ2-1; D is possibly TRBD1 (5 bases). The sample taken for sequencing was peripheral blood. The CDR3 is CASSSPDTYYNEQFF. CDR3 bases: TGTGCCAGCAGCTCCCCGGACACCTACTACAATGAGCAGTTCTTC.